The clone carrying this T cell receptor (beta chain) was recorded many times. Antigen specificity is unknown. The source of the sample is a study of CD8 T cells in ankylosing spondylitis. J lost 7 bases, V lost 6 bases, and 8 bases had no gene match. Germline V gene data show CDR1 as SGHTA and CDR2 as FQGNSA. This CDR3 is 15 amino acids long. Library preparation for TCR beta used quantitative 5'-RACE with molecular barcodes. TCRdb reprocessed the 5' RACE reads with MiXCR, giving one entry per CDR3 protein. The sample has roughly 300,000 distinct CDR3 sequences; around 8% are singletons. Points from the study as a whole: About 8 highly homologous variants made up a TCR beta motif, and this motif appeared characteristic of ankylosing spondylitis blood.

The rearrangement joins TRBV7-2 to TRBJ2-1; TRBD2 matches 11 bases. This clonotype was sampled from a male donor with ankylosing spondylitis. Sample: blood, either unsorted or a sorted T cell fraction (not recorded which). This CDR3 is CASRPTSGRGNEQFF. In DNA, the CDR3 is TGTGCCAGCAGACCCACTAGCGGGAGAGGTAATGAGCAGTTCTTC.